Described below is a single TCR beta chain sequence and its context. The data originate from a study of technical replicates of blood from a handful of donors. The CDR3 runs to 15 residues. V gave up 0 bases and J gave up 3 bases, with 13 bases separating them. Germline CDR1 SGDLS, CDR2 YYNGEE. TCRdb's copy holds only in-frame clones and misses some; the assay was immunoSEQ multiplex PCR. The sample has tens of thousands of clones; around 94% are singletons. The chain joins TRBV9 to TRBJ2-7; tentative D call: TRBD2 (6 bases). Sequencing was done on a sample of T cells isolated from PBMCs. The receptor was derived from a human donor in good health. This CDR3 reads CASSVEATSIYEQYF. As DNA, the CDR3 is TGTGCCAGCAGCGTAGAGGCGACTAGTATCTACGAGCAGTACTTC.